Each of the 20 T cell receptor beta chains below was sequenced from the same sample in a study of cytomegalovirus exposure and HLA in healthy donors. PCR was performed using 60 Vbeta and 13 Jbeta primers. The table came from immunoSEQ multiplex PCR; TCRdb's copy has only in-frame clones and leaves some out. Among 150,000 to 200,000 clones listed, over 65% were seen once. The specimen sequenced was PBMCs. The receptors here all came from a man aged 40-49 years in good health and CMV-seropositive.

This clone appeared a few times. The chain links TRBV2 to TRBJ1-4, with a weak D call TRBD1 (6 bases). Germline V gene sequence: CDR1 SNHLY, CDR2 FYNNEI. This CDR3 is built from 14 residues. The V gene lost 7 bases and the J gene lost 0 bases, with 9 bases spanning the gap. The CDR3 nucleotides read TGTGCCAGCAACCGACAGGCAACTAATGAAAAACTGTTTTTT. Encoded protein: CASNRQATNEKLFF.

The chain joins TRBV18 to TRBJ1-2; TRBD1 matches 8 bases. Trimming took 3 bases from V and 4 from J; bases not matched to a gene: 7. The CDR3 is made up of 15 amino acids. Looked up from germline, CDR1 is KGHSH and CDR2 is LQKENI. This CDR3 reads CASSPSTGALYGYTF. CDR3 in DNA: TGTGCCAGCTCACCTTCGACAGGGGCCCTCTATGGCTACACCTTC.

V and J are TRBV5-1 and TRBJ1-6; 10 bases line up with TRBD1. The CDR3 is made up of 16 amino acids. V was clipped by 2 bases and J by 5 bases; unmatched bases: 4. Per germline, CDR1 SGHRS and CDR2 YFSETQ. CDR3 protein: CASSFGTGVDNSPLHF. CDR3 DNA sequence: TGCGCCAGCAGCTTCGGGACAGGGGTTGATAATTCACCCCTCCACTTT.

This chain connects TRBV19 to TRBJ2-1; TRBD2 might be the D (6 bases). The CDR3 is made up of 14 amino acids. The ends were cut back, 5 bases at V and 7 bases at J, with 15 bases in the middle. Germline CDR1 LNHDA, CDR2 SQIVND (reference sequence). As DNA, the CDR3 is TGTGCCAGTAGTCCCTTGCCCCGGGGGAATGAGCAGTTCTTC. It is translated as CASSPLPRGNEQFF.

The chain recombines TRBV19 with TRBJ2-5; a possible D gene is TRBD2 (5 bases). The germline V and J ends were trimmed by 4 bases and 5 bases, with 23 bases remaining between them. The CDR3 runs 17 residues. From germline, CDR1 is LNHDA and CDR2 SQIVND (reference sequence). The CDR3 is CASSKWTRRTPSETQYF. CDR3 DNA sequence: TGTGCCAGTAGTAAGTGGACTCGAAGGACTCCAAGCGAGACCCAGTACTTC.

Written as DNA, the CDR3 is TGCAGTGCTACAGGGGGCACTGAAGCTTTCTTT. Protein sequence: CSATGGTEAFF. The chain recombines TRBV20-1 with TRBJ1-1; 7 bases align to TRBD1. Unmatched junction bases numbered 0, after V lost 4 bases and J lost 4 bases. This CDR3 has 11 residues. CDR1 is DFQATT and CDR2 is SNEGSKA in the germline V gene (reference sequence).

The J gene is TRBJ2-1, the V gene TRBV14; 8 bases agree with TRBD2. This CDR3 region has 15 residues. V shed 3 bases, J shed 3 bases, and the junction held 4 bases outside the gene matches. In germline, CDR1 is SGHDN, CDR2 FVKESK. CDR3 bases: TGTGCCAGCAGCCAGATAGCGGGGAGCTACAATGAGCAGTTCTTC. It encodes CASSQIAGSYNEQFF.

The DNA for the CDR3 is TGTGCCAGCAGCCCCCCGGAGGGCATGATCTCTGGGGCCAACGTCCTGACTTTC. It yields the protein CASSPPEGMISGANVLTF. The J gene is TRBJ2-6, the V gene TRBV7-9, with D possibly being TRBD2 (6 bases). V lost 5 bases and J lost 0, with 17 bases in between. Germline CDR1 is SEHNR and CDR2 is FQNEAQ (reference sequence). The CDR3 loop spans 18 amino acids.

V is TRBV7-3 and J is TRBJ2-5; D is possibly TRBD2 (5 bases). Germline CDR1 and CDR2: SGHTA and FQGTGA. The CDR3 runs to 13 residues. Trimming left V 4 bases short and J 3 bases short, with 9 bases between. CDR3 DNA: TGTGCCAGCAGCTCTCGGCGGGAAGAGACCCAGTACTTC. Its protein is CASSSRREETQYF.

The V and J genes are TRBV6-1 and TRBJ1-6; D is unclear. The germline gives CDR1 MNHNS, CDR2 SASEGT. Trimming left V 3 bases short and J 13 bases short, with 7 bases between. The CDR3 is 11 amino acids. CDR3: CASSETIPLHF. CDR3 nucleotides: TGTGCCAGCAGTGAGACTATCCCCCTCCACTTT.

The chain has TRBV7-8 and TRBJ1-4, with unresolved D. Germline V gene sequence: CDR1 SGHVS, CDR2 FQNEAQ. V dropped 5 bases and J dropped 5 bases, with 12 bases sitting between them. The CDR3 is 14 residues long. CDR3: CASSRAGVNEKLFF. DNA for the CDR3: TGTGCCAGCAGCCGGGCGGGTGTCAATGAAAAACTGTTTTTT.

This clone came up a few times. Because the CDR3's place on the DNA is in doubt, the DNA is left out and the CDR3 is given as listed by TCRdb. The genes are TRBV21-1 and TRBJ2-1; TRBD1 is taken as the D call from the table, unchecked against the DNA. TRBV21-1 is a known pseudogene. The CDR3 adds up to 15 amino acids, both ends counted. CDR3: CASGPVGTGASEQFF.

This clone has just a few counts. V is TRBV4-1 and J is TRBJ1-5, with unresolved D. This CDR3 comprises 16 residues. V shed 2 bases and J shed 1 base, with 12 bases lying between them. Germline lookup yields CDR1 MGHRA and CDR2 YSYEKL. The CDR3 sequence is CASSQPAGKSNQPQHF. The CDR3 DNA is TGCGCCAGCAGCCAACCCGCGGGGAAGAGCAATCAGCCCCAGCATTTT.

The chain is built from TRBV28 and TRBJ1-6; D may be TRBD1 (5 bases). Trimming took off 6 bases at V and 4 bases at J, with 13 bases between the two ends. The germline V gene has CDR1 MDHEN and CDR2 SYDVKM. This CDR3 is built from 15 residues. The CDR3 DNA follows: TGTGCCAGCAGCGCCAGGGTGGTTTATAATTCACCCCTCCACTTT. Translation gives CASSARVVYNSPLHF.

This chain links TRBV6-1 with TRBJ1-5; maybe TRBD1 (6 bases). Germline-derived CDR1 and CDR2 are MNHNS and SASEGT. V was trimmed by 8 bases and J by 0 bases, leaving 14 bases between them. This CDR3 comprises 15 residues. CDR3 sequence (DNA): TGTGCCAGCCGGGGAGGGACATATAGCAATCAGCCCCAGCATTTT. Amino acid sequence: CASRGGTYSNQPQHF.

This clone was seen only a few times. The V gene is TRBV7-8, the J gene TRBJ1-6, with D possibly matching TRBD1 (5 bases). The CDR3 extends over 15 amino acids. Germline CDR1 is SGHVS and CDR2 is FQNEAQ. Trimming took off 5 bases at V and 9 bases at J, with 17 bases between the two ends. CDR3 sequence: CASSPGGGAVSPLHF. The CDR3 region has the DNA TGTGCCAGCAGCCCGGGGGGAGGGGCAGTTTCACCCCTCCACTTT.

This chain uses TRBV7-2 with TRBJ2-7, with TRBD1 identical over 7 bases. The ends lost 2 bases at V and 7 bases at J; junction bases unmatched: 5. Germline V gene data show CDR1 as SGHTA and CDR2 as FQGNSA. This CDR3 is 13 amino acids long. The CDR3 nucleotides are TGTGCCAGCAGCTTAATCCACAGGGGAGAGCAGTACTTC. Encoded protein: CASSLIHRGEQYF.

The chain is built from TRBV4-1 and TRBJ2-5; 7 bases are shared with TRBD1. TRBJ2-7 matches the DNA end more closely, so the J call is doubtful. CDR1 is MGHRA, CDR2 YSYEKL, per germline. The CDR3 spans 15 residues. The CDR3 loop reads CASSQVATGVYEQYF. As DNA, the CDR3 is TGCGCCAGCAGCCAAGTCGCTACAGGGGTCTACGAGCAGTACTTC.

This clone was observed many times. J is TRBJ2-7 and V is TRBV4-2; D is possibly TRBD1 (7 bases). The CDR3 runs to 12 residues. Germline V gives CDR1 LGHNA, CDR2 YNFKEQ. Trimming took off 4 bases at V and 6 bases at J, with 10 bases between the two ends. CDR3 region: CASSPRGVEQYF. The CDR3 nucleotides read TGTGCCAGCAGCCCCAGGGGGGTCGAGCAGTACTTC.

This clone was recorded only once. The chain recombines TRBV5-1 with TRBJ2-2; a possible D gene is TRBD1 (6 bases). The CDR3 runs to 16 residues. V was trimmed by 4 bases and J by 0 bases, leaving 13 bases between them. Germline CDR1 is SGHRS and CDR2 is YFSETQ. This CDR3 reads CASSVTGKTNTGELFF. DNA of the CDR3: TGCGCCAGCAGCGTTACAGGGAAGACGAACACCGGGGAGCTGTTTTTT.